This note documents a single T cell receptor (beta chain) sequence. In this sample, this clonotype turned up a few times. This clone's antigen is unknown. Per-nucleotide qualities are absent, and no much larger clonotype sits a single base away. The germline V gene (reference sequence) gives CDR1 as SEHNR and CDR2 as FQNEAQ. Trimming costs V 5 bases and J 6 bases, and their ends lie 10 bases apart. The CDR3 sequence holds 13 residues, the cysteine and phenylalanine included. The DNA shown is the 39-base CDR3, in frame from base 1. Only healthy Caucasian donors were included. Three pairs of female monozygotic twins, all aged roughly 18 to 29 years, were included in the twin cohort. The RNA used for TCR libraries was isolated from peripheral blood mononuclear cells. These data are taken from a study of identical twins listed by TCRdb under 2016. Describing the broader study: The study deep-sequenced TCR alpha and beta repertoires from monozygotic twins, unrelated adults of various ages and cord blood to test whether fetal clonotypes persist. To rule out contamination, replicate twin experiments were performed at different times with different library preparation protocols. The paper as a whole reports these results and caveats: In beta out-of-frame sequences, excess twin sharing was weaker, because having fewer shared sequences lowered the signal-to-noise ratio. Compared with coincidental sharing between unrelated individuals, out-of-frame TCR alpha sequences shared between twins had an excess of sequences with low generation probability. Fewer insertions were carried by abundant cord blood beta clonotypes; a weaker similar trend was observed in young adult naive repertoires, while no such trend was observed in memory repertoires. Zero-insertion analyses could be partly confounded by invariant T cells such as MAIT and iNKT, although diverse VJ usage argued against such confounding for most clonotypes. In monozygotic twins, recombination models systematically underestimated out-of-frame TCR alpha sharing, but the models matched the sharing seen between unrelated individuals. Because the same donors could not be followed over many years, the conclusions relied on cross-sectional statistical analysis.

Receptor libraries were prepared by 5' RACE. TCRdb names Illumina HiSeq 2000 as the instrument used. Template switching added a universal primer binding site, and the final cDNA carried a unique molecular identifier that allowed TCR cDNA molecules to be counted accurately. First-strand cDNA for TCR alpha and beta chains was synthesized from specific primers in the conserved constant-segment region. To control for contamination, each cDNA library was double barcoded with a SMART-Mk sample barcode plus Illumina barcodes. TruSeq adapter sequences and Illumina sample barcodes were added in two successive PCR steps. TCR alpha and beta cDNA libraries were sequenced on the Illumina HiSeq platform with custom primers. Per the authors' processing: MiGEC processed the raw reads to extract unique molecular identifiers, while MiXCR was used to determine the CDR3 positions. Recombination models were inferred per individual with the repgenHMM and IGoR tools using an EM algorithm. The tcR package in R was used for shared clonotype analysis, with sharing normalized by the product of cloneset sizes. Out-of-frame nonproductive sequences were analyzed to study raw recombination free of thymic and clonal selection effects. TCRdb ran its own pipeline on the public reads, namely fastp trimming at Q25 and MiXCR clone calling, and kept in-frame beta chains. Every entry covers one CDR3 protein and lists the most common genes and DNA from its rows. These V and J calls derive from TCRdb rather than the authors' analysis. This sample holds hundreds of thousands of distinct CDR3 sequences; over 8.5% were observed only once. The top ten clones comprise approximately 0.89% of the sample.

This same sample was also taken into another study, of yellow fever vaccine responses in identical twins. Reported in the second study: According to the authors, the vaccine-induced T cell response in identical twins seemed to be partly convergent and partly specific to each individual. In identical twins, the study followed T cell clones that responded to the vaccine with precision.

The chain is made from TRBV7-9 and TRBJ2-2; 5 matching bases give a weak D call of TRBD1. The receptor's source is a woman aged 18-29 years in good health. Sequencing was done on a sample of PBMCs. CDR3 region: CASSIRESGELFF. The DNA sequence is as follows: TGTGCCAGCAGCATCAGGGAATCCGGGGAGCTGTTTTTT.